The rows below give T cell receptor beta chains drawn from one sample of a study of blood T cells in healthy people across ages. Via MiXCR, TCRdb re-called the 5' RACE reads, giving one row per CDR3 protein. The table has some 1.5 million distinct CDR3 sequences, about 42% seen once; the top ten hold roughly 3.7%. Material: blood. Receptors originate from a woman aged 18-29 years in good health. The CDR3 runs from the conserved cysteine through the conserved F or W. The D gene is left open where the match is weak. Clone size is not always given. Where it is, it says once, few, many or a class for expanded clones.

J gene | D gene | V gene | clone size | CDR3 DNA | CDR3 protein
TRBJ2-3 | TRBD2 | TRBV4-1 | few | TGCGCCAGCAGCCAAGCGGATTCGGGCGGGGGGGCGGCAGATACGCAGTATTTT | CASSQADSGGGAADTQYF
TRBJ2-1 | . | TRBV30 | once | TGTGCCTGGAGTGTACTGCGGGTTTCCCTCTCCTACAATGAGCAGTTCTTC | CAWSVLRVSLSYNEQFF
TRBJ2-1 | . | TRBV7-9 | . | TGTGCCAGCAGCTTAGCGTTGGGGAAAAGCTCCTACAATGAGCAGTTCTTC | CASSLALGKSSYNEQFF
TRBJ1-4 | TRBD1 | TRBV7-2 | few | TGTGCCAGCAGCCGGGACAGGGCGGGCAGTGAAAAACTGTTTTTT | CASSRDRAGSEKLFF
TRBJ2-7 | TRBD1 | TRBV7-8 | . | TGTGCCAGCAGCTTACGTCCTGGGACAGGTAGCTCCTACGAGCAGTACTTC | CASSLRPGTGSSYEQYF
TRBJ2-3 | TRBD2 | TRBV12-3/TRBV12-4 | few | TGTGCCAGCAGTTTAGCCTTAGCGGGGGGGTTCACAGATACGCAGTATTTT | CASSLALAGGFTDTQYF
TRBJ2-5 | . | TRBV7-9 | . | TGTGCCAGCAGCTTAGTAGTGGGGGGTTCCCAAGAGACCCAGTACTTC | CASSLVVGGSQETQYF
TRBJ1-5 | . | TRBV4-1 | . | TGCGCCAGCAGCCAAGCTAATATGGGGACTAGCAATCAGCCCCAGCATTTT | CASSQANMGTSNQPQHF
TRBJ2-7 | . | TRBV20-1 | few | TGCAGTGCACGGGGGTTCACCTACAATGAGCAGTACTTC | CSARGFTYNEQYF
TRBJ2-1 | TRBD2 | TRBV18 | . | TGTGCCAGCTCACCACCGATGGGGGGGTTTCGCAATGAGCAGTTCTTC | CASSPPMGGFRNEQFF
TRBJ1-3 | . | TRBV7-6 | few | TGTGCCAGCAGCCGGGACACGGGAAACACCATATATTTT | CASSRDTGNTIYF
TRBJ2-7 | . | TRBV20-1 | few | TGCAGTGCTAGGGCGAGCGGTCTGGGCAACGAGCAGTACTTC | CSARASGLGNEQYF
TRBJ2-7 | . | TRBV27 | . | TGTGCCAGCAGTTTCGACGGCGACTACGAGCAGTACTTC | CASSFDGDYEQYF
TRBJ2-4 | . | TRBV4-3 | . | TGCGCCAGCAGCCAAGACGTCGTCAGGGGATATGAGCAGTACTTC | CASSQDVVRGYEQYF
TRBJ2-3 | . | TRBV6-2/TRBV6-3 | . | TGTGCCAGCAGTTACCCAAGGGCCACAGATACGCAGTATTTT | CASSYPRATDTQYF